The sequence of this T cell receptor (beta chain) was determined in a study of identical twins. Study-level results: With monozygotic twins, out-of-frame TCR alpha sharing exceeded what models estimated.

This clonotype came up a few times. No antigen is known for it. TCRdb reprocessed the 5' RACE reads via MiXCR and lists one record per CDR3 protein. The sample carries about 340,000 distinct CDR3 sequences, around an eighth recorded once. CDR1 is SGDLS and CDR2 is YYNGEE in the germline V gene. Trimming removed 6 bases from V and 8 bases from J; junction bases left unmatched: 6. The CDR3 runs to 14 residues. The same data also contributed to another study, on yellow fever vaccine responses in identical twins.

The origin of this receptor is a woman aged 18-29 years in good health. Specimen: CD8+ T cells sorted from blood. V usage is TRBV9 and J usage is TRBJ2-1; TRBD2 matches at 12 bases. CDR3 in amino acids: CASIVTSGSDEQFF. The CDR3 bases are TGTGCCAGCATTGTGACTAGCGGGAGCGATGAGCAGTTCTTC. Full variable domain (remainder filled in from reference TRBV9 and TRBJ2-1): DSGVTQTPKHLITATGQRVTLRCSPRSGDLSVYWYQQSLDQGLQFLIQYYNGEERAKGNILERFSAQQFPDLHSELNLSSLELGDSALYFCASIVTSGSDEQFFGPGTRLTVL.